The source of this T cell receptor beta chain is a study of blood T cell repertoires in COVID-19. The data were produced by immunoSEQ multiplex PCR, yet TCRdb's version contains in-frame clones alone and is incomplete. The sample has tens of thousands of clones, about 81% seen once. The CDR3 sequence is 13 residues long. The germline V gene encodes CDR1 MNHNY and CDR2 SVGAGI (reference sequence). V shed 7 bases and J 3 bases; nucleotides not matched to a gene: 4. The source of this sequence is a human donor with acute or convalescent COVID-19. The donor label of this sample is uncertain. The genes are TRBV6-6 and TRBJ2-7; 9 positions agree with TRBD2. The sample taken for sequencing was peripheral blood. The CDR3 is CASTRGRDYEQYF. The CDR3 DNA sequence: TGTGCCAGCACCCGCGGGAGGGACTACGAGCAGTACTTC.